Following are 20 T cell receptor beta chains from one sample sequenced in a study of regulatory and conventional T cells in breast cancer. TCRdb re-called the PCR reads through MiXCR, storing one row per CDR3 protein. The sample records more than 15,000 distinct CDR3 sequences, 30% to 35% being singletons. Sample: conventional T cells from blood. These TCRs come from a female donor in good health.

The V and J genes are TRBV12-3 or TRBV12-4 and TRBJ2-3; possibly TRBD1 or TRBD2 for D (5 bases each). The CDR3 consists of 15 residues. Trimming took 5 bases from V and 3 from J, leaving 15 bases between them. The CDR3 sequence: CASSRRDPATDTQYF. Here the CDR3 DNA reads TGTGCCAGCAGTCGCCGGGACCCGGCGACAGATACGCAGTATTTT.

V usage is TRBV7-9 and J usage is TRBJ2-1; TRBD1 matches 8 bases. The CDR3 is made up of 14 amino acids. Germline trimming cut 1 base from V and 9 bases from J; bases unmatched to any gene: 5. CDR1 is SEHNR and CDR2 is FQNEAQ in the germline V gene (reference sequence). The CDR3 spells CASSLGQGYGEQFF. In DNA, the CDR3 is TGTGCCAGCAGCTTAGGACAGGGGTACGGTGAGCAGTTCTTC.

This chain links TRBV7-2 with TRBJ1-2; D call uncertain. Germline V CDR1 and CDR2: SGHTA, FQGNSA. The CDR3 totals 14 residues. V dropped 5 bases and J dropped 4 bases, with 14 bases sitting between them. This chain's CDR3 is CASSRHPGSYGYTF. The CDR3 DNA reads TGTGCCAGCAGCCGCCACCCGGGGAGCTATGGCTACACCTTC.

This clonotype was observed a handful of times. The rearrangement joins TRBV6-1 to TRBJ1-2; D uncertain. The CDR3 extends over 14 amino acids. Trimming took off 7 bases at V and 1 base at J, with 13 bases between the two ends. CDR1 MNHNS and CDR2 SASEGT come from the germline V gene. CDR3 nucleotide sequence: TGTGCCAGCAAGGTATCGGAGCATAACTATGGCTACACCTTC. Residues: CASKVSEHNYGYTF.

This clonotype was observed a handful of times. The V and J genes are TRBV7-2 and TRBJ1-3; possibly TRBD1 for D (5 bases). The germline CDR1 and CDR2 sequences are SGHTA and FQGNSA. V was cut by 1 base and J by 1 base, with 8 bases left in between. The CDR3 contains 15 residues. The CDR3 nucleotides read TGTGCCAGCAGCTTAGGGGGCGCGTCTGGAAACACCATATATTTT. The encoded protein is CASSLGGASGNTIYF.

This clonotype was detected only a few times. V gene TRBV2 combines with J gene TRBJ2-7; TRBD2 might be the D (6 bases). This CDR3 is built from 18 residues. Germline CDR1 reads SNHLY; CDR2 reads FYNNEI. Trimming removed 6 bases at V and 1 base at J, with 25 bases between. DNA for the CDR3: TGTGCCAGCAGCTCCCGGGGTAGCGGCAGTGGTTTTTCCTACGAGCAGTACTTC. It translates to CASSSRGSGSGFSYEQYF.

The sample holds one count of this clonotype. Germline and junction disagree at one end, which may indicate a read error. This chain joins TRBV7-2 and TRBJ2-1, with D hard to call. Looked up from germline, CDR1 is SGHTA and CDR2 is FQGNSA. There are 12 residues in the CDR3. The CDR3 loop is CASSLAMGEQSF. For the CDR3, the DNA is TGTGCCAGCAGCTTAGCGATGGGTGAGCAGTCCTTC.

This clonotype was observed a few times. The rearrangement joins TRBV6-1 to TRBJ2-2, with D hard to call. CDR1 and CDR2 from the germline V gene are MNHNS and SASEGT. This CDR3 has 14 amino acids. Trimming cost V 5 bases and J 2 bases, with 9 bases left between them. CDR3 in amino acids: CASSLKGNTGELFF. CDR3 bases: TGTGCCAGCAGTTTGAAAGGCAACACCGGGGAGCTGTTTTTT.

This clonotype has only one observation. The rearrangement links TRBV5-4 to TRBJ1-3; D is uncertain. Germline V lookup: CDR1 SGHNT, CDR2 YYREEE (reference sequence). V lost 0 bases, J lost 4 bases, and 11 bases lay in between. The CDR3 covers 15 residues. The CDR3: CASSLGNRGGNTIYF. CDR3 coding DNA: TGTGCCAGCAGCTTGGGAAACAGAGGGGGAAACACCATATATTTT.

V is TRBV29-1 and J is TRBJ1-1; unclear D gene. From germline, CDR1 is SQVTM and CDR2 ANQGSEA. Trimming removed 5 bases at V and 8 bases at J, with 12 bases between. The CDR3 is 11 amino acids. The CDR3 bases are TGCAGCGTTACCGGGATGGGGGAAGCTTTCTTT. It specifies CSVTGMGEAFF. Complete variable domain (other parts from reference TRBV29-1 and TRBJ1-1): SAVISQKPSRDICQRGTSLTIQCQVDSQVTMMFWYRQQPGQSLTLIATANQGSEATYESGFVIDKFPISRPNLTFSTLTVSNMSPEDSSIYLCSVTGMGEAFFGQGTRLTVV.

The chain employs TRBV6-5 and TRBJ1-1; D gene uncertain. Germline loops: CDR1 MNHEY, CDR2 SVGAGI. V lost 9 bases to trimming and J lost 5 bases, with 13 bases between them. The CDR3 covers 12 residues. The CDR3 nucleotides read TGTGCCAGTTCCCAGGAATTGACTGAAGCTTTCTTT. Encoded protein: CASSQELTEAFF.

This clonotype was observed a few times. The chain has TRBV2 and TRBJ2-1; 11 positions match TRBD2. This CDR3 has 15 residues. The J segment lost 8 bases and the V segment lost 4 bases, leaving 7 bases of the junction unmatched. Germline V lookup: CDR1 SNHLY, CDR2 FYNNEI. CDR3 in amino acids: CASSVPSGRSYEQFF. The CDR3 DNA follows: TGTGCCAGCAGTGTGCCTAGCGGGAGGTCCTATGAGCAGTTCTTC.

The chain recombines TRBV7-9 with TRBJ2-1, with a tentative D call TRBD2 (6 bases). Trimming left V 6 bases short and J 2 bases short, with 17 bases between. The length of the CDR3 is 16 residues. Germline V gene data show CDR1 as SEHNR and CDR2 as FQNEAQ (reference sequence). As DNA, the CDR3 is TGTGCCAGCAGAATCGCGGCGGGAAGGCCCTACAATGAGCAGTTCTTC. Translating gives CASRIAAGRPYNEQFF.

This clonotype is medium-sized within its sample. CDR3 bases: TGTGCCAGCAGCTTTAGCGGGGCCCCAGATACGCAGTATTTT. Protein product: CASSFSGAPDTQYF. The V and J genes are TRBV5-4 and TRBJ2-3; 8 nucleotides line up with TRBD2. The CDR3 length is 14 residues. Germline V gene data show CDR1 as SGHNT and CDR2 as YYREEE (reference sequence). J lost 4 bases, V lost 2 bases, and 3 bases had no gene match.

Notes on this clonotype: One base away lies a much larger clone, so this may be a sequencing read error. The CDR3 DNA reads as TGTGCCAGCTCATGGTTTCCGGGACAGGATCCCCACAATGAGCAGTTCTTC. Its translation: CASSWFPGQDPHNEQFF. V and J are TRBV18 and TRBJ2-1; 8 bases fit TRBD1. Trimming removed 5 bases from V and 5 bases from J; junction bases left unmatched: 14. Germline lookup yields CDR1 KGHSH and CDR2 LQKENI. This CDR3 comprises 17 residues.

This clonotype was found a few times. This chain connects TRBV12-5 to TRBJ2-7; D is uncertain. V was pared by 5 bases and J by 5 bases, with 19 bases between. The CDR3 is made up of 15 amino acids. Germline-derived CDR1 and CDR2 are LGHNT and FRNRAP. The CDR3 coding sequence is TGTGCTAGTGGTCCAGCGAAGCACGGTATGGACGAGCAGTACTTC. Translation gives CASGPAKHGMDEQYF.

CDR3 sequence (DNA): TGTGCCAGCAGTTTTTTAAACAGGGGTAATTCACCCCTCCACTTT. Residues: CASSFLNRGNSPLHF. The chain carries TRBV12-3 or TRBV12-4 and TRBJ1-6; 7 nucleotides agree with TRBD1. This CDR3 is 15 amino acids long. Germline trimming cut 3 bases from V and 6 bases from J; bases unmatched to any gene: 5.

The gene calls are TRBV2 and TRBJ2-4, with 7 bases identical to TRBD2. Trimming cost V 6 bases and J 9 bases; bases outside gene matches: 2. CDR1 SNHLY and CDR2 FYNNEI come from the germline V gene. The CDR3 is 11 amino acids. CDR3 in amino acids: CASSGGGIQYF. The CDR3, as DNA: TGTGCCAGCAGCGGCGGGGGCATTCAGTACTTC.

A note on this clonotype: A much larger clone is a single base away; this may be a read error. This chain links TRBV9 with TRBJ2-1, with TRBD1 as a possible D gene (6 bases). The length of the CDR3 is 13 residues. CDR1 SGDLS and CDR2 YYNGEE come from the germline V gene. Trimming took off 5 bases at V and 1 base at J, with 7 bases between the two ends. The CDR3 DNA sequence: TGTGCCAGCAGTACAGGGTCCTACAATGAGCAGTTCTTC. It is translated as CASSTGSYNEQFF.

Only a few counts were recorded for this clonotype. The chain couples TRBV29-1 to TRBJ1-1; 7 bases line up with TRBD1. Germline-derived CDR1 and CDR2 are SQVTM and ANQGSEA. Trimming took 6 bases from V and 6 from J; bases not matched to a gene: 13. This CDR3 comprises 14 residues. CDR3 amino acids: CSVEQGGPRPEAFF. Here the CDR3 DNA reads TGCAGCGTCGAGCAAGGGGGCCCCAGGCCTGAAGCTTTCTTT.